The 19 T cell receptor beta chains below all came from one sample that was sequenced in a study of T-cell reconstitution after alpha-beta-depleted transplantation in children. Unique molecular identifiers were incorporated when the TCRbeta library was constructed. Each CDR3 protein is one row after TCRdb ran MiXCR on the PCR reads. Of nearly 350,000 distinct CDR3 sequences in the sample, around 15% were seen once. Sequenced material: PBMCs, mostly from graft donor cells, taken 360 days after TCRalphabeta/CD19-depleted stem cell transplant. The receptors stem from a male patient between 2 and 9 years old who had a stem cell transplant for acute lymphoblastic leukemia, so the T cells may come from the graft donor.

V usage is TRBV3-1 and J usage is TRBJ2-4, with D perhaps TRBD2 (5 bases). V lost 1 base and J 0 bases, leaving 7 bases between the germline ends. CDR3 length: 15 residues. The V gene's germline CDR1 is LGHDT and CDR2 YNNKEL (reference sequence). CDR3 DNA sequence: TGTGCCAGCAGCCAAGTCGCGGGAGCCAAAAACATTCAGTACTTC. It encodes CASSQVAGAKNIQYF.

This clonotype was counted a few times. The chain is built from TRBV6-1 and TRBJ2-7; possible D gene TRBD2, 5 bases. The germline V gene encodes CDR1 MNHNS and CDR2 SASEGT. V shed 6 bases and J shed 5 bases, with 17 bases lying between them. CDR3 size: 14 residues. Written as DNA, the CDR3 is TGTGCCAGCAGGGCTAACGGGATCTCGGACGAGCAGTACTTC. Amino acids: CASRANGISDEQYF.

There are a few counts of this clonotype. V and J are TRBV7-9 and TRBJ2-1; D is possibly TRBD1 (6 bases). V lost 3 bases and J lost 4, with 13 bases in between. The CDR3 length is 15 residues. Germline-derived CDR1 and CDR2 are SEHNR and FQNEAQ (reference sequence). CDR3 region: CASSFKGQLYNEQFF. DNA of the CDR3: TGTGCCAGCAGCTTCAAAGGACAGTTGTACAATGAGCAGTTCTTC.

This clonotype has only a few counts. V usage is TRBV27 and J usage is TRBJ2-5; D gene ambiguous. The CDR3 length is 14 residues. Germline V gene sequence: CDR1 MNHEY, CDR2 SMNVEV (reference sequence). V lost 1 base and J lost 1, with 7 bases in between. This chain's CDR3 is CASSLWPLQETQYF. The DNA of the CDR3 is TGTGCCAGCAGTTTATGGCCCCTCCAAGAGACCCAGTACTTC.

This clonotype was detected only a few times. V gene TRBV5-1 combines with J gene TRBJ2-7, with D possibly being TRBD2 (5 bases). There are 14 residues in the CDR3. Per germline, CDR1 SGHRS and CDR2 YFSETQ. V was shortened by 0 bases and J by 2 bases, with 9 bases between the two germline ends. The CDR3: CASSLGAGTYEQYF. For the CDR3, the DNA is TGCGCCAGCAGCTTGGGCGCCGGGACCTACGAGCAGTACTTC.

This chain connects TRBV30 to TRBJ2-5; D is undetermined. The CDR3 loop spans 12 amino acids. V dropped 2 bases and J dropped 1 base, with 5 bases sitting between them. Per germline, CDR1 GTSNPN and CDR2 SVGIG (reference sequence). The CDR3 nucleotides read TGTGCCTGGAGTCAAGGCCAAGAGACCCAGTACTTC. Translating it yields CAWSQGQETQYF.

The chain recombines TRBV4-3 with TRBJ2-3; D is undetermined. The ends were cut back, 1 base at V and 1 base at J, with 6 bases in the middle. Germline values: CDR1 LGHNA, CDR2 YSLEER. This CDR3 contains 14 residues. The CDR3 DNA reads TGCGCCAGCAGCCAAGCCCCGGGCACAGATACGCAGTATTTT. Its protein is CASSQAPGTDTQYF.

This clonotype was counted many times. The chain links TRBV7-9 to TRBJ2-5, with 13 bases fitting TRBD2. Trimming cost V 1 base and J 4 bases; bases outside gene matches: 3. The CDR3 totals 16 residues. Germline V gene sequence: CDR1 SEHNR, CDR2 FQNEAQ (reference sequence). The CDR3 DNA sequence: TGTGCCAGCAGCTTAGGGACTAGCGGGAGTCGAGAGACCCAGTACTTC. Its translation is CASSLGTSGSRETQYF.

This clonotype came up a few times. The chain joins TRBV20-1 to TRBJ1-1; D unclear. Germline CDR1 is DFQATT and CDR2 is SNEGSKA (reference sequence). V was clipped by 3 bases and J by 5 bases, with 22 bases between them. The CDR3 runs 16 residues. CDR3 nucleotides: TGCAGTGCTAGCAGGCGGTCTCGAGTAAGGGCAACTGAAGCTTTCTTT. Its protein product is CSASRRSRVRATEAFF.

This clonotype has more than one count but fewer than ten. J is TRBJ2-1 and V is TRBV5-1; D not resolved. Germline V gives CDR1 SGHRS, CDR2 YFSETQ. Trimming left V 2 bases short and J 0 bases short, with 9 bases between. The CDR3 spans 15 residues. DNA for the CDR3: TGCGCCAGCAGCTTTACGGGCAGCTCCTACAATGAGCAGTTCTTC. It codes for CASSFTGSSYNEQFF.

This rearrangement joins TRBV4-3 to TRBJ2-7; D is uncertain. Trimming pared 4 bases from V and 7 bases from J, leaving 14 bases between. Germline assignment: CDR1 LGHNA and CDR2 YSLEER. CDR3 length: 13 residues. CDR3 nucleotide sequence: TGCGCCAGCAGCCGCACCTTCGGTGGGGAGCAGTACTTC. Its protein is CASSRTFGGEQYF.

A note on this clonotype: The CDR3 ends on some other residue instead of the conserved phenylalanine or tryptophan, so this is likely a read error. The J gene is TRBJ2-6, the V gene TRBV6-2 or TRBV6-3; perhaps TRBD1 as D (7 bases). Trimming took off 2 bases at V and 2 bases at J, with 16 bases between the two ends. The CDR3 length is 18 residues. The germline V gene encodes CDR1 MNHEY and CDR2 SVGEGT. The CDR3 loop is CASSYGGTAAAGANVLTL. The CDR3 DNA follows: TGTGCCAGCAGTTACGGGGGGACAGCCGCAGCTGGGGCCAACGTCCTGACTTTG.

The V and J genes are TRBV24-1 and TRBJ2-1; D is possibly TRBD1 (5 bases). Germline V gene data show CDR1 as KGHDR and CDR2 as SFDVKD. The CDR3 covers 13 residues. V gave up 4 bases and J gave up 9 bases, with 12 bases separating them. The CDR3 nucleotides are TGTGCCACCAGTGACACTGCAGGGATTGAGCAGTTCTTC. It is translated as CATSDTAGIEQFF.

In DNA form, the CDR3 reads TGTGCCAGCAGTAACCAGGGTCCGGGCACTGAAGCTTTCTTT. It translates to CASSNQGPGTEAFF. This rearrangement joins TRBV25-1 to TRBJ1-1; D possibly corresponds to TRBD1 (5 bases). Germline V gene data show CDR1 as MGHDK and CDR2 as SYGVNS. Between the trimmed V and J ends, which lost 5 bases and 4 bases, there was a span of 14 bases. CDR3 length: 14 amino acids.

There are a few counts of this clonotype. The rearrangement uses TRBV9 and TRBJ2-7, with 9 bases identical to TRBD1. From germline, CDR1 is SGDLS and CDR2 YYNGEE. The trim removed 3 bases at V and 4 bases at J, leaving 5 bases unmatched. The CDR3 has 14 amino acids. Written as DNA, the CDR3 is TGTGCCAGCAGCGCGACAGGGGGAGGGTACGAGCAGTACTTC. It is translated as CASSATGGGYEQYF.

The chain carries TRBV6-1 and TRBJ2-5, with D perhaps TRBD1 (5 bases). Germline CDR1 is MNHNS and CDR2 is SASEGT. V was pared by 6 bases and J by 2 bases, with 16 bases between. This CDR3 is 15 amino acids long. CDR3 amino acids: CASSPRVGGQETQYF. CDR3 in DNA: TGTGCCAGCAGCCCCAGGGTTGGTGGTCAAGAGACCCAGTACTTC.

This clonotype appeared many times. CDR3 DNA sequence: TGCGCCAGCAGCCAAGGACAGTATAATGAGCAGTTCTTC. Protein product: CASSQGQYNEQFF. The V gene is TRBV4-3, the J gene TRBJ2-1; TRBD1 is a possible D gene (5 bases). Germline-derived CDR1 and CDR2 are LGHNA and YSLEER. There are 13 residues in the CDR3. Deletions cut 1 base from V and 7 bases from J, with 8 bases between.

In regard to this clonotype: At one of its ends the junction is not consistent with the germline gene, which may arise from a read error. This rearrangement joins TRBV2 to TRBJ2-1; 10 bases fit TRBD2. Germline V gene lookup returns CDR1 SNHLY and CDR2 FYNNEI. This CDR3 contains 16 residues. The CDR3 DNA follows: TGTGCCAGCAGTGAACTAGCGGGAGACCCCTACCATGAGCAGTTCTTC. Protein: CASSELAGDPYHEQFF. The full variable domain, in which reference TRBV2 and TRBJ2-1 provide the parts outside the CDR3, is EPEVTQTPSHQVTQMGQEVILRCVPISNHLYFYWYRQILGQKVEFLVSFYNNEISEKSEIFDDQFSVERPDGSNFTLKIRSTKLEDSAMYFCASSELAGDPYHEQFFGPGTRLTVL.

The table lists this clonotype with many counts. This chain uses TRBV7-3 with TRBJ1-1; 10 bases line up with TRBD1. CDR1 is SGHTA, CDR2 FQGTGA, per germline. The CDR3 sequence is 15 residues long. The V and J ends lost 5 bases and 8 bases, in that order; junction bases with no gene match: 11. The DNA for the CDR3 is TGTGCCAGCAGCCCACGACAGGGGGCCTTAAGCGAAGCTTTCTTT. It yields the protein CASSPRQGALSEAFF.